A single sample is the source of the 3 T cell receptor beta chains below, sequenced in a study of T-cell reconstitution after alpha-beta-depleted transplantation in children. Library preparation (for TCRbeta) was performed with unique molecular identifiers. TCRdb re-called the PCR reads with MiXCR, one entry per CDR3 protein. The sample carries about 310,000 distinct CDR3 sequences, around 25% recorded once. The starting material was PBMCs, mostly from graft donor cells, obtained 180 days after TCRalphabeta/CD19-depleted stem cell transplant. The source is a male patient aged 10 to 17 who had a stem cell transplant for acute lymphoblastic leukemia, so the T cells may come from the graft donor.

The chain uses TRBV7-9 and TRBJ2-2; possibly TRBD1 for D (5 bases). Germline V gene sequence: CDR1 SEHNR, CDR2 FQNEAQ (reference sequence). Deletions cut 3 bases from V and 4 bases from J, with 9 bases between. The CDR3 length is 14 residues. CDR3 nucleotide sequence: TGTGCCAGCAGCTTTGACAGAACCACCGGGGAGCTGTTTTTT. This translates into CASSFDRTTGELFF.

This clonotype has only a few counts. This chain links TRBV7-9 with TRBJ2-7, with TRBD2 identical over 7 bases. The V gene's germline CDR1 is SEHNR and CDR2 FQNEAQ (reference sequence). The CDR3 runs to 15 residues. Trimming cost V 5 bases and J 5 bases; bases outside gene matches: 12. Here the CDR3 reads CASSNRLAVVDEQYF. The CDR3 nucleotides read TGTGCCAGCAGCAATCGACTAGCCGTGGTTGACGAGCAGTACTTC.

The V gene is TRBV2, the J gene TRBJ2-7; maybe TRBD2 (5 bases). Germline values: CDR1 SNHLY, CDR2 FYNNEI. This CDR3 is 12 amino acids long. V lost 10 bases to trimming and J lost 3 bases, with 13 bases between them. The CDR3 DNA sequence: TGTGCCACCCGGACGGAGGTCTACGAGCAGTACTTC. It is translated as CATRTEVYEQYF.